This T cell receptor beta chain emerged from a study of shared clonotypes between healthy human individuals. This table comes from immunoSEQ multiplex PCR, and its TCRdb copy is limited to in-frame clones, with some not included. Of millions of clones in the sample, approximately 94% were seen once. Trimming pared 0 bases from V and 5 bases from J, leaving 14 bases between. Germline CDR1 SGDLS, CDR2 YYNGEE. The CDR3 is 15 residues long. This chain uses TRBV9 with TRBJ1-1, with D perhaps matching TRBD1 (5 bases). What was sequenced was naive CD4+ T cells sorted from blood. Subset meaning: CD45RA+ positively selected. This clonotype was sampled from a man aged 18-30 years in good health. The CDR3 region is CASSVDRGAGTEAFF. As DNA, the CDR3 is TGTGCCAGCAGCGTAGACCGGGGCGCGGGGACTGAAGCTTTCTTT.